Listed below are T cell receptor beta chains from one sample, sequenced in a study of shared clonotypes between healthy human individuals. Profiling relied on immunoSEQ multiplex PCR, and the TCRdb table lists in-frame clones only, not all of them. The sample consists of some 630,000 clones, more than 70% of them appearing once. The sample consisted of memory CD4+ T cells sorted from blood. Receptors originate from a woman in her twenties or thirties in good health. CDR3s leave out the opening cysteine and the closing phenylalanine or tryptophan. D genes are given only for firm matches.

J | D | V | CDR3
TRBJ1-3 | TRBD1 | TRBV5-1 | ASSRGTGVEYTIY
TRBJ1-4 | NA | TRBV19 | ASLSSAGEKLF
TRBJ1-3 | NA | TRBV21-1 | ARAGRGNTIY
TRBJ2-7 | NA | TRBV6-1 | ATLRGYTSNYEQY
TRBJ1-1 | NA | TRBV27 | ASISQLRRGAEAF
TRBJ2-7 | NA | TRBV2 | ASSEITGYEQY
TRBJ2-1 | NA | TRBV5-1 | ASSWDGSSYNEQF
TRBJ1-4 | NA | TRBV28 | ASSTNGVGEKLF
TRBJ2-1 | NA | TRBV16 | ASSQSRLSYNEQF
TRBJ1-3 | NA | TRBV28 | ASSSGTSGNTIY
TRBJ2-1 | NA | TRBV6-4 | ASSGNYPNNEQF
TRBJ2-1 | NA | TRBV11-2 | ASSLEGEPYNEQF
TRBJ2-5 | NA | TRBV7-9 | ASSLGRQETQY
TRBJ2-1 | TRBD1 | TRBV9 | ASSGPWTGGNEQF
TRBJ1-4 | TRBD1 | TRBV15 | ATSTYRGGATNEKLF
TRBJ2-1 | NA | TRBV19 | ASRGPGNEQF
TRBJ1-5 | NA | TRBV18 | ASSEGETHQPQH
TRBJ1-4 | TRBD1 | TRBV5-1 | ATRNRDSDNEKLF
TRBJ2-7 | NA | TRBV6-1 | ASRASLAYEQY
TRBJ1-1 | NA | TRBV5-1 | ASSLVVNLNTEAF
TRBJ2-3 | NA | TRBV27 | ASRRQNPTDTQY
TRBJ2-3 | TRBD1 | TRBV5-4 | ASSLGGQGITDTQY
TRBJ1-3 | NA | TRBV7-8 | ASSLAQPSAGNTIY
TRBJ2-2 | NA | TRBV7-3 | ASSFLVCRKTRIAGELF
TRBJ2-1 | TRBD2 | TRBV28 | ASSLWREGFSERDFDEQF
TRBJ2-3 | NA | TRBV7-9 | ASSLYRRAGVDTQY
TRBJ2-3 | TRBD2 | TRBV18 | ASSPASGRADTQY
TRBJ2-5 | TRBD1 | TRBV6-1 | ASSFGQGKETQY
TRBJ2-7 | NA | TRBV5-1 | ASSPGPGTMYYEQY
TRBJ1-5 | NA | TRBV6-1 | ASRRVGYSNQPQH
TRBJ2-6 | NA | TRBV4-1 | ASSQVRQSGANVLT
TRBJ2-7 | TRBD2 | TRBV11-2 | ASSSYSGTSGRMYEQY
TRBJ1-1 | NA | TRBV4-1 | ASSQATGMNTEAF
TRBJ2-4 | NA | TRBV5-1 | ASSLLTAGNIQY
TRBJ1-4 | NA | TRBV14 | ASSQALARKNEKLF
TRBJ2-7 | NA | TRBV28 | ASSSRTARTSYEQY
TRBJ1-1 | NA | TRBV11-3 | ASSSRTNTEAF
TRBJ2-2 | NA | TRBV4-2 | ASSQDVGEYTGELF
TRBJ2-7 | NA | TRBV14 | ASSRYYEQY
TRBJ1-1 | NA | TRBV18 | ASSPPGGRSTEAF
TRBJ2-3 | NA | TRBV5-5 | ASSWSTDQSFTDTQY
TRBJ1-1 | TRBD1 | TRBV7-9 | ASSLQGEIEAF
TRBJ2-7 | TRBD1 | TRBV11-2 | ASSPYLWDRSYEQY
TRBJ1-5 | NA | TRBV27 | ASRLKFGGNQPQH
TRBJ1-5 | NA | TRBV19 | ASSIENLRDQPQH
TRBJ1-5 | NA | TRBV2 | ASCLVRDQPQH
TRBJ1-4 | NA | TRBV4-1 | ASSPIGRATNEKLF